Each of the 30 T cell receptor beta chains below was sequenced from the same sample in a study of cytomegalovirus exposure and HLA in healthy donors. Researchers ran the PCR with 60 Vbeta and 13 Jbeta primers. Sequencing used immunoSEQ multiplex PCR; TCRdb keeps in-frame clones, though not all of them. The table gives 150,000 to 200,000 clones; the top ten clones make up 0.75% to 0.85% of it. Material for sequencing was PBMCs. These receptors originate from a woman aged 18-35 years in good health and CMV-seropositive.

The CDR3 DNA reads TGTGCCAGCAGTGAAGCGGTGGAGTCGTCTGATTTCTTT. Its translation is CASSEAVESSDFF. This rearrangement joins TRBV2 to TRBJ1-1, with D unclear. V lost 0 bases and J 13 bases, leaving 15 bases between the germline ends. The CDR3 is 13 residues long. The germline V gene has CDR1 SNHLY and CDR2 FYNNEI.

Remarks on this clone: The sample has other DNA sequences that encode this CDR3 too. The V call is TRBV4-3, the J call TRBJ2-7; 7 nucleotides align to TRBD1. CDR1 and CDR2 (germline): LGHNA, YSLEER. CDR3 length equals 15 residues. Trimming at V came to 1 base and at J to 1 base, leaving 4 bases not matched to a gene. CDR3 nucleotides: TGCGCCAGCAGCCAAGGACAGGGTCATTCCTACGAGCAGTACTTC. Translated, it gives CASSQGQGHSYEQYF.

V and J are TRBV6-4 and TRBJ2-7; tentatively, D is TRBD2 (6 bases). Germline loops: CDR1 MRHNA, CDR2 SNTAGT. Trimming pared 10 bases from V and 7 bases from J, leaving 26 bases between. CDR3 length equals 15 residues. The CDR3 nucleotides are TGTGCCATTTCGGGTTGGGGCGGGGCCCTTTGGGAGCAGTACTTC. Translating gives CAISGWGGALWEQYF.

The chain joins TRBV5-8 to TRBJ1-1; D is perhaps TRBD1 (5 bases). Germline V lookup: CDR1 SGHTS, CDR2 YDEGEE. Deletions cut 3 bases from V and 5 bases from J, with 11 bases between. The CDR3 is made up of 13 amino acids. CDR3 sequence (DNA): TGTGCCAGCAGCTACGACAGACGGACTGAAGCTTTCTTT. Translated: CASSYDRRTEAFF.

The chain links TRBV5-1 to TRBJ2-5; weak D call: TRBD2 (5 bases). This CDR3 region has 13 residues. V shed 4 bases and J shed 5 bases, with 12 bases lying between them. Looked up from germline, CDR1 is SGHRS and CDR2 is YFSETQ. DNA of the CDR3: TGCGCCAGCAGCCCCGAGGGCCTTGAGACCCAGTACTTC. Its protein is CASSPEGLETQYF.

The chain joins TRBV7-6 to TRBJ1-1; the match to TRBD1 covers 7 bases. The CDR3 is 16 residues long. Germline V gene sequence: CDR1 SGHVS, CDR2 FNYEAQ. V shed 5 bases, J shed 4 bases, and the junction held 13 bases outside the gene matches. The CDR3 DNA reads TGTGCCAGCAGCACCCGGACCCGGGACAGAAGCACTGAAGCTTTCTTT. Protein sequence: CASSTRTRDRSTEAFF.

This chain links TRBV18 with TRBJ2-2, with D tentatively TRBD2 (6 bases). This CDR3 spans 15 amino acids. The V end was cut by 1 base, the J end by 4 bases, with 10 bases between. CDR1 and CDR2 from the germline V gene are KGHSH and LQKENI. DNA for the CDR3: TGTGCCAGCTCACCACGGAGGGTGGGCACCGGGGAGCTGTTTTTT. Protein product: CASSPRRVGTGELFF.

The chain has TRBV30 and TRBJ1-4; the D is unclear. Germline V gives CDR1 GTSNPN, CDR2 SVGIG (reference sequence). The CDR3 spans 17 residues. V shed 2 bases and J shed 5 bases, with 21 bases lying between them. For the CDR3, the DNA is TGTGCCTGGAGTCCGGGAGCCGGTGGGTGGCTAAATGAAAAACTGTTTTTT. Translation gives CAWSPGAGGWLNEKLFF.

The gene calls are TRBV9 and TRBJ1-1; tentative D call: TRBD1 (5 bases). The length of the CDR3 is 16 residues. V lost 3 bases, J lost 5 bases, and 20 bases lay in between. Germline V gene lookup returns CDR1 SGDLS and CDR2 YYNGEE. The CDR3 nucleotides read TGTGCCAGCAGCGCCTCTTCCTCGACCGGGGGGACTGAAGCTTTCTTT. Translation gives CASSASSSTGGTEAFF.

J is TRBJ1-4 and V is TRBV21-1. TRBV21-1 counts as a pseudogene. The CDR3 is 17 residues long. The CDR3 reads CASSKGEGEATNEKLFF. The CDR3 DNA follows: TGTGCCAGCAGCAAAGGGGAAGGGGAGGCGACTAATGAAAAACTGTTTTTT.

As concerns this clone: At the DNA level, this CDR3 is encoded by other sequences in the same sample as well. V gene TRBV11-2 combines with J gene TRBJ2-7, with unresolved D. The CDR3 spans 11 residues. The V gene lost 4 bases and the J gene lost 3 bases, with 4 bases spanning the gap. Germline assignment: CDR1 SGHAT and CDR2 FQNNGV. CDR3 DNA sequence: TGTGCCAGCAGCTCGTACTACGAGCAGTACTTC. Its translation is CASSSYYEQYF.

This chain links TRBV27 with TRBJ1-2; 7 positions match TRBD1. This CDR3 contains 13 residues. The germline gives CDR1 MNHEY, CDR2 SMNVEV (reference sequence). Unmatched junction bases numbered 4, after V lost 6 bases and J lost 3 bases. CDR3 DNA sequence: TGTGCCAGCAGGCCCGACAGGGACTATGGCTACACCTTC. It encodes CASRPDRDYGYTF.

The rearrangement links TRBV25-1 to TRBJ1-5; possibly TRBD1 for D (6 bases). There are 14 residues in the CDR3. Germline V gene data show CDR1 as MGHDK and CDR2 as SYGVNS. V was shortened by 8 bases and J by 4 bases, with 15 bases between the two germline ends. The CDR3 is CASGSSDSNQPQHF. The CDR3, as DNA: TGTGCCAGCGGTTCCTCGGACAGTAATCAGCCCCAGCATTTT.

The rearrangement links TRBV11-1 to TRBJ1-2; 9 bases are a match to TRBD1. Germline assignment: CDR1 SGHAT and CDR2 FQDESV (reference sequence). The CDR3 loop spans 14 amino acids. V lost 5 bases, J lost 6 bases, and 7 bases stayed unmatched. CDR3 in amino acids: CASSIVQGANGYTF. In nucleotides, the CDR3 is TGTGCCAGCAGCATTGTACAGGGGGCAAATGGCTACACCTTC. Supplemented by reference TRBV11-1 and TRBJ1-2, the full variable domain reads EAEVAQSPRYKITEKSQAVAFWCDPISGHATLYWYRQILGQGPELLVQFQDESVVDDSQLPKDRFSAERLKGVDSTLKIQPAELGDSAMYLCASSIVQGANGYTFGSGTRLTVV.

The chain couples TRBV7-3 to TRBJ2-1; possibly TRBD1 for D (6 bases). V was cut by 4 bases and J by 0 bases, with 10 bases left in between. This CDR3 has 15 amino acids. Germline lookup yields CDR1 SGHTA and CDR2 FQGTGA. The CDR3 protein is CASSWTDSSYNEQFF. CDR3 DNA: TGTGCCAGCAGCTGGACAGACTCCTCCTACAATGAGCAGTTCTTC.

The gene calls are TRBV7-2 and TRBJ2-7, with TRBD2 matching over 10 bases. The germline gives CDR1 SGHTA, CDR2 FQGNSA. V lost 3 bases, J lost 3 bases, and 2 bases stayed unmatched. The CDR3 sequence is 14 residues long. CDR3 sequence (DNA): TGTGCCAGCAGCTTCAAGCGGGGGGGCTACGAGCAGTACTTC. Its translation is CASSFKRGGYEQYF.

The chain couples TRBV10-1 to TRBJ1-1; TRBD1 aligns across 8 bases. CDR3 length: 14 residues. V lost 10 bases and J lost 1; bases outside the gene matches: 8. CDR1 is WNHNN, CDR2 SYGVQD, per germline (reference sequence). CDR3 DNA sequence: TGCGCCACCCGGACAGGGTCGGAGAACACTGAAGCTTTCTTT. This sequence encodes CATRTGSENTEAFF.

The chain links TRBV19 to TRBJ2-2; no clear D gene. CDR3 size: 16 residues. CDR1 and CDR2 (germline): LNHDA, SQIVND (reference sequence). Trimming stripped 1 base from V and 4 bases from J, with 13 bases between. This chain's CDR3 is CASSIGARSLTGELFF. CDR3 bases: TGTGCCAGTAGTATAGGGGCCAGAAGCCTCACCGGGGAGCTGTTTTTT.

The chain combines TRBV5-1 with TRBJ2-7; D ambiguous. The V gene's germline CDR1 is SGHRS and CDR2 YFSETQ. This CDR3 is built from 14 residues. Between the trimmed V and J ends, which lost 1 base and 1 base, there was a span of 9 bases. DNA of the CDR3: TGCGCCAGCAGCTTGAGCCTAGTATCCTACGAGCAGTACTTC. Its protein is CASSLSLVSYEQYF. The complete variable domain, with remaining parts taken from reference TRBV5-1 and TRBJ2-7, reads KAGVTQTPRYLIKTRGQQVTLSCSPISGHRSVSWYQQTPGQGLQFLFEYFSETQRNKGNFPGRFSGRQFSNSRSEMNVSTLELGDSALYLCASSLSLVSYEQYFGPGTRLTVT.

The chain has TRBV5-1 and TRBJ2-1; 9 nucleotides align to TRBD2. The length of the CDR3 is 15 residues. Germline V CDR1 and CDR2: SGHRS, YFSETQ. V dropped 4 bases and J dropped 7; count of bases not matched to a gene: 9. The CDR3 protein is CASSGAGGMVNEQFF. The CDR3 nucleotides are TGCGCCAGCAGCGGGGCGGGGGGGATGGTAAATGAGCAGTTCTTC. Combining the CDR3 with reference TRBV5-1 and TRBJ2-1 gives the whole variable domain KAGVTQTPRYLIKTRGQQVTLSCSPISGHRSVSWYQQTPGQGLQFLFEYFSETQRNKGNFPGRFSGRQFSNSRSEMNVSTLELGDSALYLCASSGAGGMVNEQFFGPGTRLTVL.

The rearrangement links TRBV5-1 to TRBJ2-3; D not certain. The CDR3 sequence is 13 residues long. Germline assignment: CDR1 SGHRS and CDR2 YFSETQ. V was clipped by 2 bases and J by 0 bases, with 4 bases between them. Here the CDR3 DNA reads TGCGCCAGCAGCTTACAAAGCACAGATACGCAGTATTTT. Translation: CASSLQSTDTQYF.

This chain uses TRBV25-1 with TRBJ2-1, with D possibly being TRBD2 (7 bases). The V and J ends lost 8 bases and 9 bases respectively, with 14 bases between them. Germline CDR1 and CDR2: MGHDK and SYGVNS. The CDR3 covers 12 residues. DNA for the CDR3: TGTGCCAGCCAAAGGGGGGGTAGTGAGCAGTTCTTC. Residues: CASQRGGSEQFF.

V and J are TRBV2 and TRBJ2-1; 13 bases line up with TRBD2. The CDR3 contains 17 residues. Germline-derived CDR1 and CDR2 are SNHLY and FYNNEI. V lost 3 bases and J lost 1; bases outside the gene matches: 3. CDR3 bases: TGTGCCAGCAGTGAGACTAGCGGGGGGACTTCCTACAATGAGCAGTTCTTC. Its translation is CASSETSGGTSYNEQFF.

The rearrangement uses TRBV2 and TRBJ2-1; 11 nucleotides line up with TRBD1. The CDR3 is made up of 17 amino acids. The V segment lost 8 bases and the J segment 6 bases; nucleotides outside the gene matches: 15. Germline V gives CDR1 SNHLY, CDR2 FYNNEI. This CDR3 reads CASRDPARDRGFNEQFF. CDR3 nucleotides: TGTGCCAGCCGCGACCCGGCGCGGGACAGGGGGTTCAATGAGCAGTTCTTC.

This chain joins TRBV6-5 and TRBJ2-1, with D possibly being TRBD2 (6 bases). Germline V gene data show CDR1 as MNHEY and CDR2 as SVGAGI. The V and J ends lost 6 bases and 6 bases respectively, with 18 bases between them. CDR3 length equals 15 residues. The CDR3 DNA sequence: TGTGCCAGCAGGACGGGAGTCCCCCTTAGCAATGAGCAGTTCTTC. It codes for CASRTGVPLSNEQFF.

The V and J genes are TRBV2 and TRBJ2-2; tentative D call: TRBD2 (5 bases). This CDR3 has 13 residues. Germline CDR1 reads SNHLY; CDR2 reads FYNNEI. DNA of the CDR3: TGTGCGTCGAAAGCGGAGAACACCGGGGAGCTGTTTTTT. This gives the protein CASKAENTGELFF.

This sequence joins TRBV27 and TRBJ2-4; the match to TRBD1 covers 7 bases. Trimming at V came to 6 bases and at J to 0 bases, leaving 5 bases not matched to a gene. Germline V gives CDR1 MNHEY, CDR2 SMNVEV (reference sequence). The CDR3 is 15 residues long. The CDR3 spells CASSPQGVAKNIQYF. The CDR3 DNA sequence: TGTGCCAGCAGCCCGCAGGGGGTAGCCAAAAACATTCAGTACTTC.

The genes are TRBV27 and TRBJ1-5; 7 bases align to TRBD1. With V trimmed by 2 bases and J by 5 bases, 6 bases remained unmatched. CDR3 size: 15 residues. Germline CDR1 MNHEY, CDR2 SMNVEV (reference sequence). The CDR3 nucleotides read TGTGCCAGCAGTTTAAGTAGGGGGCGCGATCAGCCCCAGCATTTT. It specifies CASSLSRGRDQPQHF.

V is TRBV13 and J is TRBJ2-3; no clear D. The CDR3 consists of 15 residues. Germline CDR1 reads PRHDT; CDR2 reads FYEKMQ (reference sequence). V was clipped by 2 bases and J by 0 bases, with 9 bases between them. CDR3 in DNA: TGTGCCAGCAGCTTAATGGGCCTCAGCACAGATACGCAGTATTTT. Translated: CASSLMGLSTDTQYF.

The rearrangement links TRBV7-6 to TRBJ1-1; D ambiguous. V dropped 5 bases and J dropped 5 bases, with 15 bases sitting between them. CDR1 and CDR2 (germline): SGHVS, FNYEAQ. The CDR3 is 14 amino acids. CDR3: CASSAGVQNTEAFF. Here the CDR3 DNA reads TGTGCCAGCAGCGCCGGGGTGCAGAATACTGAAGCTTTCTTT.